The 32 T cell receptor beta chains below were found in one sample sequenced in a study of technical replicates of blood from a handful of donors (dated by TCRdb to the late 2010s). Libraries were made using the immunoSEQ multiplex PCR assay. This immuneACCESS table, as held by TCRdb, lists in-frame sequences with V and J called but not all clones. Of the missing ones, under half trace to an unresolved V gene in checked studies; the others have no known cause. Within this sample are about 84,000 clones, with around 97% of them counted one time only. 0.18% of the sample is held by the ten biggest clonotypes. The specimen sequenced was T cells isolated from PBMCs. These receptors were collected from a human donor in good health.

The chain joins TRBV30 to TRBJ1-5; 9 bases are a match to TRBD1. V lost 8 bases to trimming and J lost 5 bases; unmatched junction nucleotides: 13. The CDR3 loop spans 15 amino acids. Germline CDR1 reads GTSNPN; CDR2 reads SVGIG (reference sequence). Here the CDR3 DNA reads TGTGCCCGTAAGGGGACCGGGACAGGGTATCAGCCCCAGCATTTT. Protein product: CARKGTGTGYQPQHF.

The sample holds one count of this clone. The V and J genes are TRBV27 and TRBJ1-2; 8 nucleotides align to TRBD1. V lost 5 bases to trimming and J lost 4 bases; unmatched junction nucleotides: 3. The CDR3 is made up of 13 amino acids. The V gene's germline CDR1 is MNHEY and CDR2 SMNVEV (reference sequence). The CDR3 DNA reads TGTGCCAGCAGTCAGGACAGGGTCTATGGCTACACCTTC. As protein: CASSQDRVYGYTF.

V usage is TRBV4-1 and J usage is TRBJ2-5; 7 bases map to TRBD2. CDR1 is MGHRA, CDR2 YSYEKL, per germline. The CDR3 extends over 15 amino acids. V trimming: 2 bases; J trimming: 5 bases; junction bases outside the gene matches: 8. Written as DNA, the CDR3 is TGCGCCAGCAGCCAACCCTTTATAGCGGGTGAGACCCAGTACTTC. Amino acid sequence: CASSQPFIAGETQYF.

The V gene is TRBV28, the J gene TRBJ2-1; D may be TRBD1 (6 bases). The germline gives CDR1 MDHEN, CDR2 SYDVKM. V shed 7 bases and J shed 0 bases, with 10 bases lying between them. This CDR3 has 14 residues. CDR3 bases: TGTGCCAGCAAGGGGGTAGGCTCCTACAATGAGCAGTTCTTC. Protein sequence: CASKGVGSYNEQFF.

V is TRBV27 and J is TRBJ2-2, with 9 bases matching TRBD2. Germline V gives CDR1 MNHEY, CDR2 SMNVEV (reference sequence). V was clipped by 6 bases and J by 9 bases; unmatched bases: 11. The CDR3 contains 15 residues. The CDR3 loop is CASRPSGKIVRELFF. The CDR3 nucleotides are TGTGCCAGCAGGCCTAGCGGGAAGATTGTGAGGGAGCTGTTTTTT.

V usage is TRBV9 and J usage is TRBJ2-3; D remains ambiguous. The germline V and J ends were trimmed by 4 bases and 7 bases, with 25 bases remaining between them. CDR1 is SGDLS, CDR2 YYNGEE, per germline. The CDR3 covers 17 residues. The CDR3 DNA is TGTGCCAGCAGCTTCGCCCGCGATCCATCCCCCTCTAATACGCAGTATTTT. It translates to CASSFARDPSPSNTQYF.

This chain links TRBV6-5 with TRBJ2-7; D might be TRBD2 (6 bases). The length of the CDR3 is 12 residues. The germline V gene has CDR1 MNHEY and CDR2 SVGAGI. V lost 5 bases to trimming and J lost 6 bases, with 11 bases between them. CDR3 region: CASSRGISEQYF. For the CDR3, the DNA is TGTGCCAGCAGTCGGGGGATCTCCGAGCAGTACTTC.

The V call is TRBV4-1, the J call TRBJ2-3, with TRBD1 matching over 9 bases. V was clipped by 1 base and J by 2 bases; unmatched bases: 7. The CDR3 is made up of 17 amino acids. CDR1 MGHRA and CDR2 YSYEKL come from the germline V gene. This CDR3 is CASSQGTHRGPTDTQYF. In nucleotides, the CDR3 is TGCGCCAGCAGCCAAGGTACCCACAGGGGGCCCACAGATACGCAGTATTTT.

This sequence joins TRBV7-2 and TRBJ1-1, with D possibly matching TRBD1 (6 bases). Trimming removed 1 base at V and 0 bases at J, with 18 bases between. The CDR3 consists of 18 residues. CDR1 and CDR2 from the germline V gene are SGHTA and FQGNSA. DNA of the CDR3: TGTGCCAGCAGCTTAGTAATACCCAGGGGAGCAATGAACACTGAAGCTTTCTTT. Its protein product is CASSLVIPRGAMNTEAFF.

The chain has TRBV6-1 and TRBJ2-5; 11 bases fit TRBD2. In germline, CDR1 is MNHNS, CDR2 SASEGT. The CDR3 runs 15 residues. V trimming: 4 bases; J trimming: 3 bases; junction bases outside the gene matches: 4. DNA for the CDR3: TGTGCCAGCAGTGGGGGGGGACTAGCGGAAGAGACCCAGTACTTC. Translation gives CASSGGGLAEETQYF.

J is TRBJ1-5 and V is TRBV6-1; no clear D gene. The ends were cut back, 7 bases at V and 5 bases at J, with 12 bases in the middle. The CDR3 spans 13 residues. Germline CDR1 MNHNS, CDR2 SASEGT. The CDR3 region has the DNA TGTGCCAGCAAAGTTCGGGGAGATCAGCCCCAGCATTTT. Translation: CASKVRGDQPQHF.

Worth noting for this clone: This same CDR3 is encoded by further DNA sequences in the sample. V usage is TRBV27 and J usage is TRBJ1-1, with TRBD1 as a possible D gene (5 bases). CDR1 and CDR2 from the germline V gene are MNHEY and SMNVEV (reference sequence). Trimming took off 5 bases at V and 1 base at J, with 8 bases between the two ends. The CDR3 length is 13 residues. CDR3 region: CASSLQGNTEAFF. The DNA for the CDR3 is TGTGCCAGCAGTCTCCAGGGGAACACTGAAGCTTTCTTT.

The chain couples TRBV9 to TRBJ1-6, with TRBD1 as a possible D gene (5 bases). The CDR3 loop spans 12 amino acids. CDR1 SGDLS and CDR2 YYNGEE come from the germline V gene. V lost 3 bases to trimming and J lost 8 bases, with 6 bases between them. CDR3 nucleotide sequence: TGTGCCAGCAGCGCGGGGGATTCACCCCTCCACTTT. This translates into CASSAGDSPLHF.

The rearrangement uses TRBV4-1 and TRBJ2-1; 8 bases are shared with TRBD2. With 0 bases clipped from V and 9 bases from J, the junction kept 10 bases outside the gene matches. The CDR3 totals 16 residues. The V gene's germline CDR1 is MGHRA and CDR2 YSYEKL. The DNA of the CDR3 is TGCGCCAGCAGCCAAGAAGGGCCGGGAGGGTTGGTTGAGCAGTTCTTC. Translation gives CASSQEGPGGLVEQFF.

J is TRBJ2-7 and V is TRBV27; 10 positions match TRBD1. This CDR3 region has 14 residues. Germline CDR1 reads MNHEY; CDR2 reads SMNVEV (reference sequence). Trimming took 5 bases from V and 8 from J; bases not matched to a gene: 9. In nucleotides, the CDR3 is TGTGCCAGCAGTCTTAGACAGGGGGCTTTCCAGCAGTACTTC. Translating gives CASSLRQGAFQQYF.

Written as DNA, the CDR3 is TGTGCCAGCAGGGAGGCACGTCCCACCTACGAGCAGTACTTC. Translated: CASREARPTYEQYF. The chain uses TRBV27 and TRBJ2-7; tentative D call: TRBD2 (5 bases). CDR1 and CDR2 (germline): MNHEY, SMNVEV (reference sequence). The V gene lost 6 bases and the J gene lost 2 bases, with 14 bases spanning the gap. This CDR3 has 14 residues.

The chain carries TRBV6-5 and TRBJ2-7, with TRBD2 matching 8 bases. The CDR3 covers 15 residues. CDR1 is MNHEY, CDR2 SVGAGI, per germline. Losses at the gene ends were 2 bases for V and 5 bases for J; bases not matched to a gene: 8. The CDR3 reads CASSYPGGPIDEQYF. In DNA form, the CDR3 reads TGTGCCAGCAGTTACCCGGGAGGGCCTATCGACGAGCAGTACTTC.

The chain is built from TRBV27 and TRBJ1-1; 9 positions match TRBD1. Unmatched junction bases numbered 10, after V lost 7 bases and J lost 4 bases. Germline lookup yields CDR1 MNHEY and CDR2 SMNVEV (reference sequence). This CDR3 region has 15 residues. The CDR3 nucleotides read TGTGCCAGCATAGCATCCGGGACAGGGTCCACTGAAGCTTTCTTT. This encodes CASIASGTGSTEAFF.

The gene calls are TRBV2 and TRBJ2-5; the match to TRBD1 covers 7 bases. Trimming at V came to 5 bases and at J to 2 bases, leaving 5 bases not matched to a gene. The CDR3 runs 14 residues. Germline lookup yields CDR1 SNHLY and CDR2 FYNNEI. The CDR3: CASSSPGQQETQYF. The CDR3 DNA is TGTGCCAGCAGTTCACCGGGACAGCAAGAGACCCAGTACTTC.

The chain recombines TRBV4-1 with TRBJ2-1, with D possibly TRBD1 on 6 matching bases. CDR1 MGHRA and CDR2 YSYEKL come from the germline V gene. The V end lost 0 bases, the J end lost 8 bases, and 17 bases lay between the germline ends. This CDR3 spans 16 amino acids. CDR3: CASSQDGAGAGDEQFF. The CDR3 DNA reads TGCGCCAGCAGCCAAGATGGGGCAGGGGCTGGGGATGAGCAGTTCTTC.

CDR3 sequence reads: CASSRGQSYTDTQYF. Written as DNA, the CDR3 is TGTGCCAGTAGTCGCGGACAGTCCTACACAGATACGCAGTATTTT. The chain combines TRBV19 with TRBJ2-3; the D gene is possibly TRBD1 (6 bases). Trimming shortened V by 5 bases and J by 2 bases, and 14 bases separated the two germline ends. Germline V CDR1 and CDR2: LNHDA, SQIVND (reference sequence). The CDR3 totals 15 residues.

The CDR3 here is CASSLEGTRGDTQYF. CDR3 in DNA: TGCGCCAGCAGCTTGGAGGGGACCAGGGGTGATACGCAGTATTTT. V and J are TRBV5-1 and TRBJ2-3; possible D gene TRBD1, 6 bases. Germline assignment: CDR1 SGHRS and CDR2 YFSETQ. Trimming cost V 0 bases and J 6 bases, with 14 bases left between them. CDR3 size: 15 residues.

The rearrangement links TRBV5-5 to TRBJ1-2; 7 nucleotides line up with TRBD1. Trimming cost V 4 bases and J 8 bases; bases outside gene matches: 23. The CDR3 has 18 residues. Germline V gene data show CDR1 as SGHKS and CDR2 as YYEKEE (reference sequence). CDR3 amino acids: CASSTWGKTGMVGKGYTF. The CDR3 nucleotides are TGTGCCAGCAGCACTTGGGGCAAGACAGGGATGGTCGGGAAGGGCTACACCTTC.

The chain joins TRBV4-1 to TRBJ1-5; 7 positions match TRBD1. This CDR3 contains 17 residues. Germline assignment: CDR1 MGHRA and CDR2 YSYEKL. The junction had 7 bases not matched to a gene; V was cut back by 1 base and J by 1 base. CDR3 in DNA: TGCGCCAGCAGCCAAGGCCCCGGGACAGTCAGCAATCAGCCCCAGCATTTT. It codes for CASSQGPGTVSNQPQHF.

This chain connects TRBV5-1 to TRBJ2-3; 9 nucleotides align to TRBD1. V dropped 9 bases and J dropped 3; count of bases not matched to a gene: 11. This CDR3 is built from 15 residues. Germline CDR1 and CDR2: SGHRS and YFSETQ. The CDR3 bases are TGCGCCACCGCACCTCCGGGACAGGGAACAGATACGCAGTATTTT. Its protein is CATAPPGQGTDTQYF.

The chain couples TRBV28 to TRBJ2-5; possibly TRBD1 for D (5 bases). The germline V gene encodes CDR1 MDHEN and CDR2 SYDVKM. Trimming stripped 4 bases from V and 6 bases from J, with 18 bases between. The CDR3 runs 15 residues. CDR3: CASSSPSWQGQTQYF. DNA for the CDR3: TGTGCCAGCAGTTCCCCAAGTTGGCAGGGCCAGACCCAGTACTTC.

The V call is TRBV5-1, the J call TRBJ2-5; 8 bases match TRBD2. The CDR3 totals 14 residues. V gave up 2 bases and J gave up 1 base; unmatched junction bases: 1. Germline V gene sequence: CDR1 SGHRS, CDR2 YFSETQ. The CDR3 reads CASSLSGGQETQYF. The CDR3, as DNA: TGCGCCAGCAGCTTAAGCGGGGGCCAAGAGACCCAGTACTTC.

The V call is TRBV2, the J call TRBJ1-1; no firm D call. From germline, CDR1 is SNHLY and CDR2 FYNNEI. There are 23 residues in the CDR3. The V end was cut by 0 bases, the J end by 1 base, with 33 bases between. The CDR3: CASSEALRTVWVLSSPSNTEAFF. CDR3 in DNA: TGTGCCAGCAGTGAAGCCCTTAGGACTGTTTGGGTACTATCCTCCCCTTCGAACACTGAAGCTTTCTTT.

The chain couples TRBV5-1 to TRBJ1-1, with no clear D. The germline V and J ends were trimmed by 0 bases and 1 base, with 13 bases remaining between them. CDR1 SGHRS and CDR2 YFSETQ come from the germline V gene. The CDR3 totals 16 residues. The CDR3 region has the DNA TGCGCCAGCAGCTTGGGATATCCCGGTAGGAACACTGAAGCTTTCTTT. Its protein product is CASSLGYPGRNTEAFF.

The chain is built from TRBV5-1 and TRBJ2-1; possibly TRBD2 for D (6 bases). CDR3 length equals 13 residues. Germline CDR1 reads SGHRS; CDR2 reads YFSETQ. Deletions cut 4 bases from V and 8 bases from J, with 13 bases between. The CDR3 bases are TGCGCCAGCAGCCTCGCACCGGGAGATGAGCAGTTCTTC. This encodes CASSLAPGDEQFF. The whole variable domain, remainder taken from reference TRBV5-1 and TRBJ2-1, is KAGVTQTPRYLIKTRGQQVTLSCSPISGHRSVSWYQQTPGQGLQFLFEYFSETQRNKGNFPGRFSGRQFSNSRSEMNVSTLELGDSALYLCASSLAPGDEQFFGPGTRLTVL.

The rearrangement uses TRBV19 and TRBJ2-7; 8 bases align to TRBD2. Germline values: CDR1 LNHDA, CDR2 SQIVND (reference sequence). J lost 3 bases, V lost 6 bases, and 10 bases had no gene match. The CDR3 spans 15 residues. CDR3 loop: CASRPRGSGVYEQYF. In DNA, the CDR3 is TGTGCCAGTAGGCCCCGGGGTAGCGGGGTCTACGAGCAGTACTTC.

The chain couples TRBV30 to TRBJ1-5, with a tentative D call TRBD1 (5 bases). V lost 3 bases, J lost 3 bases, and 15 bases lay in between. Germline CDR1 GTSNPN, CDR2 SVGIG (reference sequence). This CDR3 has 15 residues. CDR3 nucleotides: TGTGCCTGGAGCCTGGGGCAGGGCAACAATCAGCCCCAGCATTTT. It codes for CAWSLGQGNNQPQHF. Filled out from reference TRBV30 and TRBJ1-5, the complete variable domain reads SQTIHQWPATLVQPVGSPLSLECTVEGTSNPNLYWYRQAAGRGLQLLFYSVGIGQISSEVPQNLSASRPQDRQFILSSKKLLLSDSGFYLCAWSLGQGNNQPQHFGDGTRLSIL.